This T cell receptor (beta chain) was recorded in a study of T cell clonotyping in hematopoietic cell transplantation. Study-level background: Cytoreduction preceded collection of pretransplant recipient samples.

The repertoire was sequenced with immunoSEQ multiplex PCR; TCRdb's copy has only in-frame clones and lacks some. The top ten clones hold around 2% of a sample with roughly 30,000 clones, roughly 84% of them seen once. Study conclusions and caveats: Recipient TCR diversity dropped after transplant; expanded clonotypes rose from day 30 to 180. At the given depth, recipient repertoires were over 95% de novo clonotypes.

The germline V and J ends were trimmed by 5 bases and 0 bases, with 8 bases remaining between them. The CDR3 spans 14 residues. Germline CDR1 is MNHEY and CDR2 is SMNVEV (reference sequence). Sample time point: recipient sample about 28 days before transplant, after cytoreduction. Concerning this clone itself: Its cognate antigen is unknown.

This clonotype was sampled from a middle-aged man with acute myeloid leukemia. Some clones in this sample may be carry-over from other donors' samples. J is TRBJ1-3 and V is TRBV27, with D uncertain. The sample consisted of peripheral blood mononuclear cells, taken before stem cell transplant. The CDR3 sequence: CASSGRSSGNTIYF. CDR3 sequence (DNA): TGTGCCAGCAGTGGACGGAGCTCTGGAAACACCATATATTTT.